Following are 12 T cell receptor beta chains from one sample sequenced in a study of blood T cell repertoires in COVID-19 (dated by TCRdb to about 2020). The library was produced with the immunoSEQ multiplex PCR assay. The clones in this table, taken by TCRdb from immuneACCESS, are in-frame only. Not every clone is retained; where verified, under half of the shortfall comes from an unresolved V gene, and the cause of the rest is unknown. This sample lists about 320,000 clones; around 90% were detected once. Of the sample, roughly 2.6% falls within the top ten clones. The sequenced sample was PBMCs or T cells enriched from blood (not recorded which). Source of these receptors: a man aged 55-75 years who had recovered from COVID-19.

The rearrangement uses TRBV10-2 and TRBJ2-3; 8 nucleotides line up with TRBD2. From germline, CDR1 is WSHSY and CDR2 SAAADI. V was clipped by 2 bases and J by 4 bases; unmatched bases: 8. CDR3 size: 16 residues. The CDR3 nucleotides read TGCGCCAGCAGTGAGGTATTTATGCGGGGGGCAGATACGCAGTATTTT. The encoded protein is CASSEVFMRGADTQYF.

The chain is built from TRBV10-3 and TRBJ1-1; 7 bases line up with TRBD1. The CDR3 runs to 12 residues. CDR1 ENHRY and CDR2 SYGVKD come from the germline V gene. V lost 10 bases and J lost 11; bases outside the gene matches: 13. The CDR3 protein is CATLGEDRVAFF. In DNA form, the CDR3 reads TGTGCCACCCTAGGGGAAGACAGGGTTGCTTTCTTT.

Comments on this clone: Other DNA sequences in the same sample also yield this CDR3. The chain has TRBV30 and TRBJ2-7; tentatively, D is TRBD2 (6 bases). Germline CDR1 reads GTSNPN; CDR2 reads SVGIG (reference sequence). The CDR3 has 12 residues. Trimming left V 0 bases short and J 4 bases short, with 7 bases between. This CDR3 is CAWSVGGYEQYF. CDR3 nucleotide sequence: TGTGCCTGGAGTGTGGGAGGTTACGAGCAGTACTTC.

The V gene is TRBV30, the J gene TRBJ1-6; weak D call: TRBD1 (5 bases). Germline V gene lookup returns CDR1 GTSNPN and CDR2 SVGIG (reference sequence). Trimming took off 0 bases at V and 4 bases at J, with 10 bases between the two ends. The CDR3 spans 15 residues. This CDR3 reads CAWSVLGQYNSPLHF. The CDR3 bases are TGTGCCTGGAGTGTACTGGGGCAGTATAATTCACCCCTCCACTTT.

The rearrangement joins TRBV6-2 or TRBV6-3 to TRBJ2-7; 15 bases line up with TRBD2. The junction had 7 bases not matched to a gene; V was cut back by 4 bases and J by 0 bases. CDR1 and CDR2 (germline): MNHEY, SVGEGT. This CDR3 comprises 18 residues. DNA for the CDR3: TGTGCCAGCAGTTCACTGGGACTAGCGGGGGGACGCTCCTACGAGCAGTACTTC. Protein: CASSSLGLAGGRSYEQYF.

The rearrangement links TRBV6-2 or TRBV6-3 to TRBJ1-2; TRBD1 agrees at 7 bases. V dropped 2 bases and J dropped 2; count of bases not matched to a gene: 5. The CDR3 consists of 15 residues. CDR1 is MNHEY and CDR2 is SVGEGT in the germline V gene. The CDR3 loop reads CASSYPDRINYGYTF. CDR3 sequence (DNA): TGTGCCAGCAGTTACCCGGACAGGATAAACTATGGCTACACCTTC.

This clone was seen more than once but under ten times. The chain recombines TRBV6-5 with TRBJ2-1; D remains ambiguous. The CDR3 length is 12 residues. Trimming shortened V by 10 bases and J by 4 bases, and 11 bases separated the two germline ends. CDR1 MNHEY and CDR2 SVGAGI come from the germline V gene. The CDR3 DNA reads TGTGCCACCCTGGGCCGTTACAATGAGCAGTTCTTC. Protein: CATLGRYNEQFF.

V usage is TRBV10-3 and J usage is TRBJ2-2; TRBD1 is a possible D gene (7 bases). V gave up 6 bases and J gave up 4 bases, with 21 bases separating them. The CDR3 contains 17 residues. In germline, CDR1 is ENHRY, CDR2 SYGVKD. The chain's CDR3 is CAIRVLPGTAGTGELFF. The CDR3 bases are TGTGCCATCAGAGTTTTGCCCGGGACAGCGGGCACCGGGGAGCTGTTTTTT.

This sequence joins TRBV11-2 and TRBJ2-1; TRBD2 matches at 9 bases. Per germline, CDR1 SGHAT and CDR2 FQNNGV. The CDR3 spans 15 residues. With 4 bases clipped from V and 3 bases from J, the junction kept 4 bases outside the gene matches. Written as DNA, the CDR3 is TGTGCCAGCAGCTCAATTAGCGGGAGCTACAATGAGCAGTTCTTC. It translates to CASSSISGSYNEQFF.

The CDR3 loop reads CASSSRVGGATEAFF. CDR3 DNA sequence: TGCGCCAGCAGCTCCCGCGTTGGGGGGGCCACTGAAGCTTTCTTT. The chain employs TRBV5-1 and TRBJ1-1; a possible D gene is TRBD1 (6 bases). The V end lost 3 bases, the J end lost 4 bases, and 16 bases lay between the germline ends. In germline, CDR1 is SGHRS, CDR2 YFSETQ. There are 15 residues in the CDR3. Full variable domain (missing parts from reference TRBV5-1 and TRBJ1-1): KAGVTQTPRYLIKTRGQQVTLSCSPISGHRSVSWYQQTPGQGLQFLFEYFSETQRNKGNFPGRFSGRQFSNSRSEMNVSTLELGDSALYLCASSSRVGGATEAFFGQGTRLTVV.

This clone was seen once. This specimen includes other DNA sequences encoding the same CDR3. The chain carries TRBV3-1 (or the pseudogene TRBV3-2) and TRBJ1-2, with a tentative D call TRBD1 (6 bases). CDR3 length: 13 residues. With 4 bases removed from V and 2 bases from J, the gap between germline ends came to 8 bases. The germline V gene encodes CDR1 LGHDT and CDR2 YNNKEL (reference sequence). The DNA of the CDR3 is TGTGCCAGCAGCCCAACAGGGAACTATGGCTACACCTTC. Translating it yields CASSPTGNYGYTF.

This chain joins TRBV2 and TRBJ2-5; weak D call: TRBD2 (6 bases). Germline loops: CDR1 SNHLY, CDR2 FYNNEI. Trimming pared 5 bases from V and 2 bases from J, leaving 12 bases between. CDR3 length: 14 residues. The CDR3 nucleotides read TGTGCCAGCAGTCCTCGGGACTCGCAAGAGACCCAGTACTTC. Translated: CASSPRDSQETQYF. Based on the CDR3 plus reference TRBV2 and TRBJ2-5, the full variable domain is EPEVTQTPSHQVTQMGQEVILRCVPISNHLYFYWYRQILGQKVEFLVSFYNNEISEKSEIFDDQFSVERPDGSNFTLKIRSTKLEDSAMYFCASSPRDSQETQYFGPGTRLLVL.